This TCR beta chain was recorded in a study of patients and donors after allogeneic stem cell transplantation. Germline-derived CDR1 and CDR2 are SGHNT and YENEEA. There are 16 residues in the CDR3. Trimming cost V 0 bases and J 6 bases, with 14 bases left between them. TCRdb passed the RT-PCR reads through MiXCR, listing each CDR3 protein once. The sample consists of tens of thousands of distinct CDR3 sequences, approximately 8.8% of them appearing once. This clonotype rates as medium-sized. This clonotype was obtained from a human donor who was either an allogeneic HSCT recipient or a stem cell or donor lymphocyte infusion donor (not recorded which). It is not recorded whose cells these are; they may come from a transplant donor. Sequencing was done on a sample of blood, either unsorted or a sorted T cell fraction (not recorded which). The rearrangement links TRBV11-3 to TRBJ2-2; D possibly corresponds to TRBD2 (6 bases). CDR3 sequence reads: CASSLDLASAAGELFF. The DNA for the CDR3 is TGTGCCAGCAGCTTAGATCTGGCTAGCGCGGCCGGGGAGCTGTTTTTT. Based on the CDR3 plus reference TRBV11-3 and TRBJ2-2, the full variable domain is EAGVVQSPRYKIIEKKQPVAFWCNPISGHNTLYWYLQNLGQGPELLIRYENEEAVDDSQLPKDRFSAERLKGVDSTLKIQPAELGDSAVYLCASSLDLASAAGELFFGEGSRLTVL.